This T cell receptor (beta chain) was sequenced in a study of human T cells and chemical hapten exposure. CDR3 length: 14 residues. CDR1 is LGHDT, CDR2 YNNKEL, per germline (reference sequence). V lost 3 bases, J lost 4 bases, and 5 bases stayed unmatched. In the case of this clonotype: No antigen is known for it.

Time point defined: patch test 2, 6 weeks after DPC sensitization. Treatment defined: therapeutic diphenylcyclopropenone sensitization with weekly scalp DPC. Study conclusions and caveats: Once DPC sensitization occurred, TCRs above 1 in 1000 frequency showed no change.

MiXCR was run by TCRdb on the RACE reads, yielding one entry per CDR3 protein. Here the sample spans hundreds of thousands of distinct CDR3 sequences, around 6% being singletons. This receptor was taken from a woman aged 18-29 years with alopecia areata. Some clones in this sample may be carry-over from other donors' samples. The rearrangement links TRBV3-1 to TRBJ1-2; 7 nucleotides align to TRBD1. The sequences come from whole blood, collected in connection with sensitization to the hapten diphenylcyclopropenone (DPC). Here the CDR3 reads CASSQQGEGYGYTF. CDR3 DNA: TGTGCCAGCAGCCAGCAGGGGGAAGGCTATGGCTACACCTTC.